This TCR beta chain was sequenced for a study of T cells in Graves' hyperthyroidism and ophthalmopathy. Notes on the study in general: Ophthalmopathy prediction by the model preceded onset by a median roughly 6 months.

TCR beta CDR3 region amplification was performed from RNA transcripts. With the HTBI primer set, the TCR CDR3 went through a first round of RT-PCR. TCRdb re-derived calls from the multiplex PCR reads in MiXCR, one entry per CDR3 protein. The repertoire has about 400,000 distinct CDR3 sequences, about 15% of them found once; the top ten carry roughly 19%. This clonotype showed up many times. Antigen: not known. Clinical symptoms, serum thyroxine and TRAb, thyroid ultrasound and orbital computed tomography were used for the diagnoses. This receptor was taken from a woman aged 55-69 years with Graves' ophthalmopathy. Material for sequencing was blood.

CDR3 residues: CASSQVLSGQWDEQFF. DNA of the CDR3: TGTGCCAGCAGCCAGGTGTTAAGCGGTCAATGGGATGAGCAGTTCTTC. This chain uses TRBV7-8 with TRBJ2-1, with D tentatively TRBD2 (5 bases). Germline assignment: CDR1 SGHVS and CDR2 FQNEAQ. The CDR3 length is 16 residues. The ends were cut back, 5 bases at V and 8 bases at J, with 22 bases in the middle. Variable domain in full (rest from reference TRBV7-8 and TRBJ2-1): GAGVSQSPRYKVAKRGQDVALRCDPISGHVSLFWYQQALGQGPEFLTYFQNEAQLDKSGLPSDRFFAERPEGSVSTLKIQRTQQEDSAVYLCASSQVLSGQWDEQFFGPGTRLTVL.